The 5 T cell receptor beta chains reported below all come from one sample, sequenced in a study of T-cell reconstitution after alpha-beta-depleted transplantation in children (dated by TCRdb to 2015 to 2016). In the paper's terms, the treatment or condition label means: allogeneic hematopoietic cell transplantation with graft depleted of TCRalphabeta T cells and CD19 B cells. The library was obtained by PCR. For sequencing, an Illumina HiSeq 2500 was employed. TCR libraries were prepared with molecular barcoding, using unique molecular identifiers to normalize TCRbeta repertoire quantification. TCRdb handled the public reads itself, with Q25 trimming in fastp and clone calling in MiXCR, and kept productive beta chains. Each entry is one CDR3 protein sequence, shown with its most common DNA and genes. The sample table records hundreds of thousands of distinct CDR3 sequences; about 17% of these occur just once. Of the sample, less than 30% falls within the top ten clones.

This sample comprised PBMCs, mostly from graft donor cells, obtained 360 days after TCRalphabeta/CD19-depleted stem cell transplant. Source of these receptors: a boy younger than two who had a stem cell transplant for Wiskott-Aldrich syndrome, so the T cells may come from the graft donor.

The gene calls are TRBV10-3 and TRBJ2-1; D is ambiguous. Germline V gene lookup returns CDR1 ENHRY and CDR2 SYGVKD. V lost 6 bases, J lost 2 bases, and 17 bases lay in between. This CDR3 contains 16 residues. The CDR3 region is CAISNPTKMAYNEQFF. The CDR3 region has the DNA TGTGCCATCAGCAACCCGACCAAAATGGCCTACAATGAGCAGTTCTTC.

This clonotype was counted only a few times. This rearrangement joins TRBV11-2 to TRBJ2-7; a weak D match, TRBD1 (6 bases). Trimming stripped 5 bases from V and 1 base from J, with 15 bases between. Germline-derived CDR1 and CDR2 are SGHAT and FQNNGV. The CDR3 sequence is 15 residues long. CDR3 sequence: CASSRTGFRSYEQYF. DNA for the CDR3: TGTGCCAGCAGCCGCACAGGGTTCAGGTCCTACGAGCAGTACTTC.

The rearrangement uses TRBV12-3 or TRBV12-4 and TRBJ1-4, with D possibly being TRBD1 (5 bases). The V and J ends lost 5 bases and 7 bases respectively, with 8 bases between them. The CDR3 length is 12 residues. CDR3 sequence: CASSRGGEKLFF. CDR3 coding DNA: TGTGCCAGCAGTCGTGGGGGTGAAAAACTGTTTTTT.

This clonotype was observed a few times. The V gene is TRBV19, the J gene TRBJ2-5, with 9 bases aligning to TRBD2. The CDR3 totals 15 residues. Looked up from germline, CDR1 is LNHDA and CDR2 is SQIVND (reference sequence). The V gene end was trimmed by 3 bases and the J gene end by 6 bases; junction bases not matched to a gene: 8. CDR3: CASSIGLAGSKTQYF. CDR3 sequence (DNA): TGTGCCAGTAGTATTGGGCTAGCGGGGTCAAAGACCCAGTACTTC.

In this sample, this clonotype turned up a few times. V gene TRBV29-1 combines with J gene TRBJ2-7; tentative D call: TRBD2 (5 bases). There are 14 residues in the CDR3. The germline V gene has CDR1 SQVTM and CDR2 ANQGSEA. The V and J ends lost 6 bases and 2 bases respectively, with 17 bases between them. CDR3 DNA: TGCAGCGTCTCCGGGAAAGTAGGGCCCTACGAGCAGTACTTC. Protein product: CSVSGKVGPYEQYF.